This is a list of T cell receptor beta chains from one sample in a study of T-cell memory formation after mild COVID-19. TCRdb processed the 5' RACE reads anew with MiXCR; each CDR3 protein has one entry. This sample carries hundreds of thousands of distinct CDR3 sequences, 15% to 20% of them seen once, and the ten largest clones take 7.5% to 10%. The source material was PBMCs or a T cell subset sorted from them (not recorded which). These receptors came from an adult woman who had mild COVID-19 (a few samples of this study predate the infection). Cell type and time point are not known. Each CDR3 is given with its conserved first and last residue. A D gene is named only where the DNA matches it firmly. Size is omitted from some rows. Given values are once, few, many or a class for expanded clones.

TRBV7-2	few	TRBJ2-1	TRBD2	TGTGCCAGCAGCTTCCTTACTAGCGGGACCTCCAGACGTACCTACAATGAGCAGTTCTTC	CASSFLTSGTSRRTYNEQFF
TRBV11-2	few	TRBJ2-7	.	TGTGCCAGCAGCCTCCGGGACCTTTACGAGCAGTACTTC	CASSLRDLYEQYF
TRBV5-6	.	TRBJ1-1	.	TGTGCCAGCAGCTTCGATGTCGGTCCCAGGATGAACACTGAAGCTTTCTTT	CASSFDVGPRMNTEAFF
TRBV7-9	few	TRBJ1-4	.	TGTGCCAGCAGCTTTTGGGAAACCAATGAAAAACTGTTTTTT	CASSFWETNEKLFF
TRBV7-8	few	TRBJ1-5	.	TGTGCCAGCAGCTTACTGGGGCTAGGTCAGCCCCAGCATTTT	CASSLLGLGQPQHF
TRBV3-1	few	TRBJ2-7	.	TGTGCCAGCAGCAATTCGGTTAGTCTGTGGGAGCAGTACTTC	CASSNSVSLWEQYF
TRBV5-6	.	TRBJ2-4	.	TGTGCCAGCAGCCCACTGGGCGGACCCGGGAACATTCAGTACTTC	CASSPLGGPGNIQYF
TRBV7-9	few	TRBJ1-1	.	TGTGCCAGCAGCGAATCACACCTAGTGAGGCCTGAAGCTTTCTTT	CASSESHLVRPEAFF
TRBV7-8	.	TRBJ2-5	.	TGTGCCAGCAGCTTAGATCTTGGGGGGAGTGAGACCCAGTACTTC	CASSLDLGGSETQYF
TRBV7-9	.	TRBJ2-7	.	TGTGCCAGCAGCTTAGTTGGGGGGCGCGAGCAGTACTTC	CASSLVGGREQYF
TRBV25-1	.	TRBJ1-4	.	TGTGCCAGCAGTGAATCGTATATTGGGCAGCGTAATGAAAAACTGTTTTTT	CASSESYIGQRNEKLFF
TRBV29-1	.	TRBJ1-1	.	TGCAGCGTTGAAGCGCGCCGGGGGCGAGGGAGTGAAGCTTTCTTT	CSVEARRGRGSEAFF
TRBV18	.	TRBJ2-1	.	TGTGACAGCTCACCACCTCGACAGTCAGGCTACAATGAGCAGTTCTTC	CDSSPPRQSGYNEQFF
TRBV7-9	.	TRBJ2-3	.	TGTGCCAGCAGAGCAATGGGGGTAGGAGATACGCAGTATTTT	CASRAMGVGDTQYF
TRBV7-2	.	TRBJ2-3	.	TGTGCCAGCAGCCTGCAAAGAGGGACTGATCAGTATTTT	CASSLQRGTDQYF
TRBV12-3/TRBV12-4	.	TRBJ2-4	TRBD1	TGTGCCAGCAGCAACGCCCCGGGACAGGGGGCAGGCATTCAGTACTTC	CASSNAPGQGAGIQYF
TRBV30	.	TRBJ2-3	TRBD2	TGTGCCTGGATGGGACTAGCGGCTGACACAGATACGCAGTATTTT	CAWMGLAADTDTQYF
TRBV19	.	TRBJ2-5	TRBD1	TGTGCCAGTAGTATAACAGGGGGCAAGGAGACCCAGTACTTC	CASSITGGKETQYF
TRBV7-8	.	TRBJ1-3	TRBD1	TGTGCCAGCAGCTTAGCGTCCTCGACAGGGTTTGGAAACACCATATATTTT	CASSLASSTGFGNTIYF
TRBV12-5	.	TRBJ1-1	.	TGTGCTAGTGGTTTGGTACACGGGTTCTTCACTGAAGCTTTCTTT	CASGLVHGFFTEAFF
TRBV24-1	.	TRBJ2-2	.	TGTGCCACCAGTGATTTCCGGGACCCGAAGGAGAACACCGGGGAGCTGTTTTTT	CATSDFRDPKENTGELFF
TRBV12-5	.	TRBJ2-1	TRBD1	TGTGCTAGTGGTACTGACAGGGTCCCTGTCTCCTACAATGAGCAGTTCTTC	CASGTDRVPVSYNEQFF
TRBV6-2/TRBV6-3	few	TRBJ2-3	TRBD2	TGTGCCAGCAGATCCGTTAGCGGGAGGGCCTCTGCTGGCACAGATACGCAGTATTTT	CASRSVSGRASAGTDTQYF
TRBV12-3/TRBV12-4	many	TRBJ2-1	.	TGTGCCAGCAGTAGCCGGGACCCCGCCTACAATGAGCAGTTCTTC	CASSSRDPAYNEQFF
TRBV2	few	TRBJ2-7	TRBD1	TGTGCCAGGACCGGGACAGGGGGCTCCTACGAGCAGTACTTC	CARTGTGGSYEQYF
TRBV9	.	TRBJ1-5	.	TGTGCCAGCAGCTTGACAGATAATAGCAATCAGCCCCAGCATTTT	CASSLTDNSNQPQHF
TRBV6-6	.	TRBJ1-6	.	TGTGCCAGCAGCCGCTCAGGGGATTCACCCCTCCACTTT	CASSRSGDSPLHF